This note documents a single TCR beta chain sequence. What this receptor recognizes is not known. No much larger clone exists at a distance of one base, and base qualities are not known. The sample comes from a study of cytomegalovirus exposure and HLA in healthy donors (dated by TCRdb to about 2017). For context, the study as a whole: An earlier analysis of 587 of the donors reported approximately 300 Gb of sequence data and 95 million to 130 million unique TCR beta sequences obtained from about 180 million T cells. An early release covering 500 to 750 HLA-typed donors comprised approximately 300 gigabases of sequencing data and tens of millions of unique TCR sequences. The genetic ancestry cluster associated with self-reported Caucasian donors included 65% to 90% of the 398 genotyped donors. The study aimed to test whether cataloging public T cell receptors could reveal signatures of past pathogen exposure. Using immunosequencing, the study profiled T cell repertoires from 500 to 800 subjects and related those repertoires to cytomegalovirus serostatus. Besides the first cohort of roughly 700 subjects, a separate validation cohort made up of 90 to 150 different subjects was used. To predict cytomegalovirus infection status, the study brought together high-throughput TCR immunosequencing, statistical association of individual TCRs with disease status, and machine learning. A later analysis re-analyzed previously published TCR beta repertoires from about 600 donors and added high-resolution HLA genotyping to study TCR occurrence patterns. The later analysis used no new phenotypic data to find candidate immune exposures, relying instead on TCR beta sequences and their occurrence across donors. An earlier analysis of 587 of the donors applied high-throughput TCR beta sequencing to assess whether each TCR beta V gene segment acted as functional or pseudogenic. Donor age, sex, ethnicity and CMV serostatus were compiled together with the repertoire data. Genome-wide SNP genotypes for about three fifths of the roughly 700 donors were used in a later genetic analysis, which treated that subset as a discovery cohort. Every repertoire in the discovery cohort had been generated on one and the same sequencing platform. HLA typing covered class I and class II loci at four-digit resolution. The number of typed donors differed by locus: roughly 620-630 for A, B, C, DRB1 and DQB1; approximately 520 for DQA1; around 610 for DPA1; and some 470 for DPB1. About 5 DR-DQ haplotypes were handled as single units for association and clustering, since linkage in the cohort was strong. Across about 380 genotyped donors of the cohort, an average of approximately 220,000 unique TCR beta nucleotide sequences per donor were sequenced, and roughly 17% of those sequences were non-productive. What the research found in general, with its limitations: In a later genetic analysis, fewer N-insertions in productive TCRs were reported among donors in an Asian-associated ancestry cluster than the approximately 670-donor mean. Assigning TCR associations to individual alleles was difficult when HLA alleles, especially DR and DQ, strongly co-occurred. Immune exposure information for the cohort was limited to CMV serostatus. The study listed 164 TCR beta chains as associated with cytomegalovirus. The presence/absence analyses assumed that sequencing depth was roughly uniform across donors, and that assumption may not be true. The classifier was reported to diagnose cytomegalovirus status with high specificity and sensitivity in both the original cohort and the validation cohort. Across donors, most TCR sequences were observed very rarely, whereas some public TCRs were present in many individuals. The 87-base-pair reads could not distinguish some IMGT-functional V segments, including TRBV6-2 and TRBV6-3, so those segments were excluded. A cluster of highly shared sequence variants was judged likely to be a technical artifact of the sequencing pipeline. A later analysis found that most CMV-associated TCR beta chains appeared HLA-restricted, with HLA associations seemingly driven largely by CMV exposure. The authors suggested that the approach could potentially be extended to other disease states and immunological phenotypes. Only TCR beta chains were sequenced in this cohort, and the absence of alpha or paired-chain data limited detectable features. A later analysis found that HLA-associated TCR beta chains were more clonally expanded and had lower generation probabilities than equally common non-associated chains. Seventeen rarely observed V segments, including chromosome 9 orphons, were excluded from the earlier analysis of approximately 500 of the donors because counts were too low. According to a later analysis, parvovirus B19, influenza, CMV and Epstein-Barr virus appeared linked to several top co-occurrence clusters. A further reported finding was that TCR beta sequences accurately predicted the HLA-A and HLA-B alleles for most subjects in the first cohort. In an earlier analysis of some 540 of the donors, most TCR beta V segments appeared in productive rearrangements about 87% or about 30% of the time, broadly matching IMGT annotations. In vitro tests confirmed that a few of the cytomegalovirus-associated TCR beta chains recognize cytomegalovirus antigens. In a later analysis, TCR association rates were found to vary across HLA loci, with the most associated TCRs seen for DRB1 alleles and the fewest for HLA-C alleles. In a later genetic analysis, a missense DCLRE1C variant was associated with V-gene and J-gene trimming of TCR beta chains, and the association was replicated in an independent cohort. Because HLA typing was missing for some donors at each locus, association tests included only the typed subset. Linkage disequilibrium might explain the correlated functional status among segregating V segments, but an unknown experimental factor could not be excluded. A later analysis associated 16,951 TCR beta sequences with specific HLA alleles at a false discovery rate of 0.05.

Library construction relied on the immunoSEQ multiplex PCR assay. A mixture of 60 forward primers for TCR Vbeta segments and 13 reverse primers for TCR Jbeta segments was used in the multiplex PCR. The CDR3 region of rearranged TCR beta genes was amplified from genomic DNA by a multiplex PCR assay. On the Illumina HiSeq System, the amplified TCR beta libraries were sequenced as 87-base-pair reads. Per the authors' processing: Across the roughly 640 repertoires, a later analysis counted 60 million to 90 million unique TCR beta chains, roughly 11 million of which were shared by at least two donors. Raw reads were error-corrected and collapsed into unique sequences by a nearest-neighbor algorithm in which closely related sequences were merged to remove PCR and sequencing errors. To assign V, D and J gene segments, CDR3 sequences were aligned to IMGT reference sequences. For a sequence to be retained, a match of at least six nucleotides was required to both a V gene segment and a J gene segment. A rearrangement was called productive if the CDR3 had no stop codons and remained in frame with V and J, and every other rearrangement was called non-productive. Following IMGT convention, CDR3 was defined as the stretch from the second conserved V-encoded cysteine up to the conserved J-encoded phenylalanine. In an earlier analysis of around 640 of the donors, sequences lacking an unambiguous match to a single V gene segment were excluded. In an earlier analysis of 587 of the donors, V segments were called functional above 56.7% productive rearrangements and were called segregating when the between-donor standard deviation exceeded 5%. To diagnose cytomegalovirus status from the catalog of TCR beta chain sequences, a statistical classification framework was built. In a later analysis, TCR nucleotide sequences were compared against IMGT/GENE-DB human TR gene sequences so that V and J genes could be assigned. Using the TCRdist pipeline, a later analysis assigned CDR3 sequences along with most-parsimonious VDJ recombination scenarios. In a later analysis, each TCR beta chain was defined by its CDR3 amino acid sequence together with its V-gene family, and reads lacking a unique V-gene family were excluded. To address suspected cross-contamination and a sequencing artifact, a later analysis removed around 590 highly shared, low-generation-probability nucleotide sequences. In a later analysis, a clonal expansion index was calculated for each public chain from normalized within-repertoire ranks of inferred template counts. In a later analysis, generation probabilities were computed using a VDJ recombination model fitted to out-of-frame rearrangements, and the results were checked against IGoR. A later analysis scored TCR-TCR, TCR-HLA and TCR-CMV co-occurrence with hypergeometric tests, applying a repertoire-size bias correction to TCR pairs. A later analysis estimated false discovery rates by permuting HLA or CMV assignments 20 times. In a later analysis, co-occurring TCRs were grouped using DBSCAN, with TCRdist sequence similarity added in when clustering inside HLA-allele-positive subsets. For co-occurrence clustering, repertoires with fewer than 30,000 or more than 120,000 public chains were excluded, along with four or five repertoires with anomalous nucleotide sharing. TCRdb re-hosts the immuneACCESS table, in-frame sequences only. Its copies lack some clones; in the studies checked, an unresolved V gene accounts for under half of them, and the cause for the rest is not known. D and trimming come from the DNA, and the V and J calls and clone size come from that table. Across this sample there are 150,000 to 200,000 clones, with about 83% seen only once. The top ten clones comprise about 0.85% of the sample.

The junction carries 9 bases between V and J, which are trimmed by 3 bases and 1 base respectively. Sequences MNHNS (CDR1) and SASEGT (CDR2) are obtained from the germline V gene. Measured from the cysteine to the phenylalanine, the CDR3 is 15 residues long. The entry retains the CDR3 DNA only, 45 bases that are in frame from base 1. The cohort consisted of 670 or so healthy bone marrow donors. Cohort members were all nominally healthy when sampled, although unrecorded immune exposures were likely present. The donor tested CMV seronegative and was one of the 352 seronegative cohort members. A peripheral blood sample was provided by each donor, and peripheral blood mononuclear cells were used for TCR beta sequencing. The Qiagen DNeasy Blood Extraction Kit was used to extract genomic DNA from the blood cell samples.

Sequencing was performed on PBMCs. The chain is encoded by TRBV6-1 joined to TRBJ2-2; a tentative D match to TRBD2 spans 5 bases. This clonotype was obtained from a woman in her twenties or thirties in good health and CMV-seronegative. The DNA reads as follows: TGTGCCAGCAGTGATGGGAGTTGGAACACCGGGGAGCTGTTTTTT. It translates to CASSDGSWNTGELFF.